This TCR beta chain was sequenced for a study of blood T cell repertoires in COVID-19. V was cut by 0 bases and J by 4 bases, with 10 bases left in between. Germline-derived CDR1 and CDR2 are SGDLS and YYNGEE. The CDR3 is made up of 15 amino acids. Clones were read by immunoSEQ multiplex PCR, and TCRdb kept only the in-frame ones, dropping some. This table has 95,000 to 100,000 clones, around 90% appearing once. The sequence was obtained from a human donor with COVID-19, enrolled during active disease. The donor label of this sample is uncertain. Sequencing used peripheral blood. This sequence joins TRBV9 and TRBJ2-2; tentatively, D is TRBD1 (5 bases). As DNA, the CDR3 is TGTGCCAGCAGCGTAGAAGGGGCTGGCACCGGGGAGCTGTTTTTT. It translates to CASSVEGAGTGELFF.